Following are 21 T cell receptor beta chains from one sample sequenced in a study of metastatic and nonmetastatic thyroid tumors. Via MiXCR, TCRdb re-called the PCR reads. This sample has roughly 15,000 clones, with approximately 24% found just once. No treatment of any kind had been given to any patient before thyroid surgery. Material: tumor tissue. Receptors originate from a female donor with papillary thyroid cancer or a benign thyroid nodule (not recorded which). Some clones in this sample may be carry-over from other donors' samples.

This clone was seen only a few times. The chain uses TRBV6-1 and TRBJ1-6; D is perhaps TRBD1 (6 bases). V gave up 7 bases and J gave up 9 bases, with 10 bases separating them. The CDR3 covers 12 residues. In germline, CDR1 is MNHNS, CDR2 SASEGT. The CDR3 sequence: CASMDRASPLHF. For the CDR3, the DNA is TGTGCCAGCATGGACAGAGCTTCACCCCTCCACTTT.

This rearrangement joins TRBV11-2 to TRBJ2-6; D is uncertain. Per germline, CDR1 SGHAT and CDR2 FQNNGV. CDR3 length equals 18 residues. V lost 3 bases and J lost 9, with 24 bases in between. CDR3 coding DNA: TGTGCCAGCAGCTTTGTGAGCCACCCGCCTTCTGGCGTCAACGTCCTGACTTTC. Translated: CASSFVSHPPSGVNVLTF.

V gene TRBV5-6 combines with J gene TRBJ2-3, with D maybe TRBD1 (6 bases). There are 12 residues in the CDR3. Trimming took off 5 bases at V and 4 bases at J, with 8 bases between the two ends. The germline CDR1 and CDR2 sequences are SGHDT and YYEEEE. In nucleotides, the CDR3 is TGTGCCAGCAGAGGGGGAGCAGATACGCAGTATTTT. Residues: CASRGGADTQYF.

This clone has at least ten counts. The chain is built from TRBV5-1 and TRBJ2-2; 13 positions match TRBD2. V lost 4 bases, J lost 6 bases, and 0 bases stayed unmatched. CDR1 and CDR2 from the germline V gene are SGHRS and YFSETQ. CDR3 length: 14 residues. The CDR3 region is CASSTSGGAGELFF. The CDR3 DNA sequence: TGCGCCAGCAGCACTAGCGGGGGGGCCGGGGAGCTGTTTTTT.

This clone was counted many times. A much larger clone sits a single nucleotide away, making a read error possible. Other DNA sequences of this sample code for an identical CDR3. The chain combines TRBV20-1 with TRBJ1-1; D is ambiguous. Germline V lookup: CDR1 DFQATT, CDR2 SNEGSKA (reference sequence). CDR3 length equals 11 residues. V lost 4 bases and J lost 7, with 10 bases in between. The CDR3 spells CSAKRKGEAFF. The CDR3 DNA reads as TGCAGTGCTAAGCGGAAGGGTGAAGCTTTCTTT.

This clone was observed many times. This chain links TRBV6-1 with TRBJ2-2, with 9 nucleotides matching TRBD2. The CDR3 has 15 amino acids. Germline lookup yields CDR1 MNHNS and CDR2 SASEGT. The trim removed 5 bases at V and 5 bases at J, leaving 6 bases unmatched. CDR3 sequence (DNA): TGTGCCAGCAGTCTTAGCGGGAGTAATACCGGGGAGCTGTTTTTT. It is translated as CASSLSGSNTGELFF.

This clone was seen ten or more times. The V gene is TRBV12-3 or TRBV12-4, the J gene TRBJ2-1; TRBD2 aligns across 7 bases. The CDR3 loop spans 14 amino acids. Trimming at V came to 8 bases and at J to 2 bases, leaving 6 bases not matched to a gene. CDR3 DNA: TGTGCCAGCTCCCCTAGCGGACCCTACAATGAGCAGTTCTTC. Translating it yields CASSPSGPYNEQFF.

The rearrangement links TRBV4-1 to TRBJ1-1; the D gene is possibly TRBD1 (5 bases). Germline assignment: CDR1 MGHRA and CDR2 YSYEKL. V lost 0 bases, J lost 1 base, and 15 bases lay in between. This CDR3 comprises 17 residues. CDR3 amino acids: CASSQDPLAGGNTEAFF. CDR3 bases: TGCGCCAGCAGCCAAGATCCCCTCGCCGGGGGGAACACTGAAGCTTTCTTT.

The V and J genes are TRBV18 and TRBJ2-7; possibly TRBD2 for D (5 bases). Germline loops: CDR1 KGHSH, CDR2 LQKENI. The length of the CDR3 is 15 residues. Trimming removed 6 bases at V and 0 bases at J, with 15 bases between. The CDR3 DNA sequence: TGTGCCAGCTCCCTAATGCGAGGGAGCTCCTACGAGCAGTACTTC. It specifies CASSLMRGSSYEQYF.

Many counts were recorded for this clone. The CDR3 DNA is TGTGCCAGCCGCCAAAATACAGGGTTAAATGGCTACACCTTC. Translating it yields CASRQNTGLNGYTF. This rearrangement joins TRBV12-3 or TRBV12-4 to TRBJ1-2, with a weak D call TRBD1 (6 bases). The CDR3 runs 14 residues. The germline V and J ends were trimmed by 8 bases and 6 bases, with 19 bases remaining between them.

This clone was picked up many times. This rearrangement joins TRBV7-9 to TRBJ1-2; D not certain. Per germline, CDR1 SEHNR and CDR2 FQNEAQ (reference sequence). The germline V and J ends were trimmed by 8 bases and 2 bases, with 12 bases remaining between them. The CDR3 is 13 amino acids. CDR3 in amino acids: CASGNSENYGYTF. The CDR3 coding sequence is TGTGCCAGCGGCAATTCCGAGAACTATGGCTACACCTTC.

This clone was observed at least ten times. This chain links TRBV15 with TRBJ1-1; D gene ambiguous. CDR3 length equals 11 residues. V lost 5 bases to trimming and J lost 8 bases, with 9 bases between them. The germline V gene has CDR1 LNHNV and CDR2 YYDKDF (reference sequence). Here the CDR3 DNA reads TGTGCCACCAGCGACGGCTTGGAAGCTTTCTTT. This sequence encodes CATSDGLEAFF.

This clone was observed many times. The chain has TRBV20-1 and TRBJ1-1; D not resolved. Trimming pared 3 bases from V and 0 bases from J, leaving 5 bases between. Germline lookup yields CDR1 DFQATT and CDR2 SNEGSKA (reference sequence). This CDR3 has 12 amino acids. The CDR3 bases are TGCAGTGCTAGTCTGATGAACACTGAAGCTTTCTTT. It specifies CSASLMNTEAFF.

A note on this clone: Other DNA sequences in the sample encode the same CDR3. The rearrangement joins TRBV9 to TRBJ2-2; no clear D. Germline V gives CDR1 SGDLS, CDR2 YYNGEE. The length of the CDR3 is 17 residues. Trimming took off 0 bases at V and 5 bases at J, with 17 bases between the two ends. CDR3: CASSVEPAALGTGELFF. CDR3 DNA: TGTGCCAGCAGCGTAGAACCAGCAGCTCTTGGGACCGGGGAGCTGTTTTTT.

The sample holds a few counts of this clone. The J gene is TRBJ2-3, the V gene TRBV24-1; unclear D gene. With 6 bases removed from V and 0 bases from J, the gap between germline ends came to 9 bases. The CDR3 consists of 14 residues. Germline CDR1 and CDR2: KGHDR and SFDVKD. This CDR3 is CATSYSGSTDTQYF. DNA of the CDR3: TGTGCCACCAGTTATTCCGGCAGCACAGATACGCAGTATTTT.

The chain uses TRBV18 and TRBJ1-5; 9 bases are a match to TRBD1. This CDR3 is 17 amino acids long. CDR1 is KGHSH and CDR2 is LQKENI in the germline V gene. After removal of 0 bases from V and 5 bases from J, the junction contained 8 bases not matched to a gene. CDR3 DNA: TGTGCCAGCTCACCACCGATGGGACAGGGAGGTCATCAGCCCCAGCATTTT. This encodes CASSPPMGQGGHQPQHF.

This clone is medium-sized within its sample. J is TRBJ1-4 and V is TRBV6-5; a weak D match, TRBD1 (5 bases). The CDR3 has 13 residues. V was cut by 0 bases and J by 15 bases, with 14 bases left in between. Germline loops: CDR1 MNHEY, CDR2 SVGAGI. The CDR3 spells CASSYSPTESVFF. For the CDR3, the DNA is TGTGCCAGCAGTTACTCGCCGACAGAATCGGTGTTTTTT.

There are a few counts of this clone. The CDR3 DNA is TGTGCCACCAGCAAACTTGCGGGAGGGACATATACGCAGTATTTT. Amino acids: CATSKLAGGTYTQYF. The chain couples TRBV24-1 to TRBJ2-3; 9 bases are shared with TRBD2. The CDR3 contains 15 residues. CDR1 is KGHDR, CDR2 SFDVKD, per germline. Trimming at V came to 7 bases and at J to 7 bases, leaving 11 bases not matched to a gene.

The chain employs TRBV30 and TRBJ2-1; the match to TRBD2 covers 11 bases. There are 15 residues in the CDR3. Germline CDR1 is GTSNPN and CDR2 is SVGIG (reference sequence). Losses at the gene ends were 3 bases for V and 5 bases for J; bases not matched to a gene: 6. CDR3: CAWRLAGGRDNEQFF. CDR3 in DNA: TGTGCCTGGAGATTAGCGGGAGGGCGGGACAATGAGCAGTTCTTC.

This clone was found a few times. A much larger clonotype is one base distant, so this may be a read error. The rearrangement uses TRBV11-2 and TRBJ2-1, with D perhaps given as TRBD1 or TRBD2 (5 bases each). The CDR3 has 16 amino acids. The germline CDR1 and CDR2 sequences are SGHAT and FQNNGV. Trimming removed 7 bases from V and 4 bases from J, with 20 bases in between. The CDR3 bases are TGTGCCAGCATCCCGGTGAGGGGCGGTTTTTACAATGAGCAGTTCTTC. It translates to CASIPVRGGFYNEQFF.

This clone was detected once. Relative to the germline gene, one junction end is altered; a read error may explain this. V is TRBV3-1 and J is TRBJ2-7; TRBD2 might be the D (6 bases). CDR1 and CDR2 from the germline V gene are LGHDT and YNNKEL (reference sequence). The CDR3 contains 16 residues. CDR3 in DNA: TGTGCCAGTAGCCCCCCGTGGTACGGGAGCGACTACGAGCAGTACTTC. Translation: CASSPPWYGSDYEQYF.